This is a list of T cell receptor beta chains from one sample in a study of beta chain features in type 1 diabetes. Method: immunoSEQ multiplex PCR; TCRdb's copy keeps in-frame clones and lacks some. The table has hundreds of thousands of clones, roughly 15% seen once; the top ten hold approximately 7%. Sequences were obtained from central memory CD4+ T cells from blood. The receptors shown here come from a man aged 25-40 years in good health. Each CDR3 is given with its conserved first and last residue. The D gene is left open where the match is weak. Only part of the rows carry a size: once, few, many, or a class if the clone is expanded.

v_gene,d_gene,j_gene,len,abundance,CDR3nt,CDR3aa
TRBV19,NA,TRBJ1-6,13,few,TGTGCCGAGTCCACGGAAATAGGGTCACCCCTCCACTTT,CAESTEIGSPLHF
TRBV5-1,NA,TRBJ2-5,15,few,TGCGCCAGCGCAAACACACGGGCTGACCAAGAGACCCAGTACTTC,CASANTRADQETQYF
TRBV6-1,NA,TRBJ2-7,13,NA,TGTGCCAGCAGTGAAGGGATACAACAATCCCAGTACTTC,CASSEGIQQSQYF
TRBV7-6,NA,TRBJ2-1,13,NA,TGTGCCAGCAGCCTGAACACGTACAATGAGCAGTTCTTC,CASSLNTYNEQFF
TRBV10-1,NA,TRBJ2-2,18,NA,TGCGCCAGCAGTGAAAACCCCCCGGGTGCAGGGAGCACCGGGGAGCTGTTTTTT,CASSENPPGAGSTGELFF
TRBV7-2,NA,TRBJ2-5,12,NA,TGTGCCAGCAGCTTGGAGAAAGGGACCCAGTACTTC,CASSLEKGTQYF
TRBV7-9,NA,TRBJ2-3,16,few,TGTGCCAGCAGCTTAGAACGTGGGGGCGTCACAGATACGCAGTATTTT,CASSLERGGVTDTQYF
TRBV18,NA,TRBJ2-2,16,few,TGTGCCAGCTCACCTGAGAAGAGTGTAAACACCGGGGAGCTGTTTTTT,CASSPEKSVNTGELFF
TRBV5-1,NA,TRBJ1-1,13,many,TGCGCCAGCAGCCCGGAGGGGGTTACTGAAGCTTTCTTT,CASSPEGVTEAFF
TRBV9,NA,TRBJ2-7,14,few,TGTGCCAGCAGCGCCCTGGAGGGCCGCAGCGAGCAGTACTTC,CASSALEGRSEQYF
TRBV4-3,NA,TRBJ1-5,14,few,TGCGCCAGCAGCCAAGAAGAGGGGAATCAGCCCCAGCATTTT,CASSQEEGNQPQHF
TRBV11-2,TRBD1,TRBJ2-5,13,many,TGTGCCAGCAGCCGGGGACAGGGAGAGACCCAGTACTTC,CASSRGQGETQYF
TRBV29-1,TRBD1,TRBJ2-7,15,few,TGCAGCGCAGGGGGCCGGGTAGGGAAGTTGTACGAGCAGTACTTC,CSAGGRVGKLYEQYF
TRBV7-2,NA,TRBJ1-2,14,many,TGTGCCAGCAGCTTAGCCCCAGGTCTCGGAGGCTACACCTTC,CASSLAPGLGGYTF
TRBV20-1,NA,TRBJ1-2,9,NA,TGCAGTGTCGGGGATGGCTACACCTTC,CSVGDGYTF
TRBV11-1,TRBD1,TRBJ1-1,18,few,TGTGCCAGCAGCTTACCTCCAGGGACAGTCCTAAATAAGGGGGAGGCTTTCTTT,CASSLPPGTVLNKGEAFF
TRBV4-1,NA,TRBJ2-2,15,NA,TGCGCCAGCAGCCGAGAAAGGGGGGGAACCGGGGAGCTGTTTTTT,CASSRERGGTGELFF
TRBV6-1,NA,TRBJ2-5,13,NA,TGTGCCAGCAGTATGCTGGGAGCAGAGACCCAGTACTTC,CASSMLGAETQYF
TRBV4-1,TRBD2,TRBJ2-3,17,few,TGCGCCAGCAGCCAAGATTATAGCGGGGGGAGCACAGATACGCAGTATTTT,CASSQDYSGGSTDTQYF
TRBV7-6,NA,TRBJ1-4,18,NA,TGTGCCAGCAGCTTAGTATCGGACTGGGGGGCAACTAATGAAAAACTGTTTTTT,CASSLVSDWGATNEKLFF
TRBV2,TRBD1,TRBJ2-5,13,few,TGTGCCAGCAGGCTGAGACAGGGAGAGACCCAGTACTTC,CASRLRQGETQYF
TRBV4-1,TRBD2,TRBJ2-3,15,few,TGCGCCAGCAGCCCACCGGGAGGAGGGTCAGATACGCAGTATTTT,CASSPPGGGSDTQYF
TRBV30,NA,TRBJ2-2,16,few,TGTGCCTGGAGTGTATTAAGGGGGTCGAAAACCGGGGAGCTGTTTTTT,CAWSVLRGSKTGELFF
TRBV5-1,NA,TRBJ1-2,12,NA,TGCGCCAGCAGTTTGTCCGGGAATGGCTACACCTTC,CASSLSGNGYTF
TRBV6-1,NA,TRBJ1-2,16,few,TGTGCCAGCAGTGAGGTGGGCAGGGGCCTCTTCTATGGCTACACCTTC,CASSEVGRGLFYGYTF
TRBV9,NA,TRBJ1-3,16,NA,TGTGCCAGCAGCGTAAATTGGGGAGTCTCTGGAAACACCATATATTTT,CASSVNWGVSGNTIYF
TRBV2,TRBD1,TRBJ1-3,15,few,TGTGCCAGCAGTGGGACAGGGGATCCCGGAAACACCATATATTTT,CASSGTGDPGNTIYF
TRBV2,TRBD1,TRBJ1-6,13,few,TGTGCCAGCAAGGGGACAGAGCGAGTTCCCCTCCACTTT,CASKGTERVPLHF
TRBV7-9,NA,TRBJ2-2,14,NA,TGTGCCAGCAGCTTAGCTGGCAGAACCGGGGAGCTGTTTTTT,CASSLAGRTGELFF
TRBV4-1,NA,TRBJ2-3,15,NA,TGCGCCAGCAGACTCACAGGGTATAATGCGGATACGCAGTATTTT,CASRLTGYNADTQYF
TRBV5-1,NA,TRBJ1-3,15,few,TGCGCCAGCAGCTTGGATGGCCCGCCTGGAAACACCATATATTTT,CASSLDGPPGNTIYF
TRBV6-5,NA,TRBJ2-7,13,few,TGTGCCAGCAGTTATAATATCCTTTCCGAGCAGTACTTC,CASSYNILSEQYF
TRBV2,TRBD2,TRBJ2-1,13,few,TGTGCCAGCAGTGAGGTGTCGACGGGGGGGCAGTTCTTC,CASSEVSTGGQFF
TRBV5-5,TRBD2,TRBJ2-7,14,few,TGTGCCAGCAGCTTGAGTGTAGCGGGGGCCGAGCAGTACTTC,CASSLSVAGAEQYF
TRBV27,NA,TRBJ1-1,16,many,TGTGCCAGCAGTTTATCTCTCCCGACAGGCTACACTGAAGCTTTCTTT,CASSLSLPTGYTEAFF
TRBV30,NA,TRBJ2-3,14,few,TGTGCCTCGCTACCGGCCTCTAGCACAGATACGCAGTATTTT,CASLPASSTDTQYF
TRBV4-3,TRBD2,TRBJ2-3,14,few,TGCGCCAGCAGGCGGGAGTTGGGCACAGATACGCAGTATTTT,CASRRELGTDTQYF
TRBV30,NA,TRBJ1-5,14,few,TGTGCCTGGAGTGTACAAACAGGAAATCAGCCCCAGCATTTT,CAWSVQTGNQPQHF
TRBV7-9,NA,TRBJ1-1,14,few,TGTGCCAGCAGCTTATTATCGGGGAACACTGAAGCTTTCTTT,CASSLLSGNTEAFF
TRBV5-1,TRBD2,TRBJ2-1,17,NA,TGCGCCAGCAGTGGAACTCCGCTATCCGGGACTAAAAATGAGCAGTTCTTC,CASSGTPLSGTKNEQFF
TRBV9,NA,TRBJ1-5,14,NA,TGTGCCAGCAGCGTACAGCCTAGCAATCAGCCCCAGCATTTT,CASSVQPSNQPQHF
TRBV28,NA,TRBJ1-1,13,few,TGTGCCAGCAGTTTGACGGGGAACACTGAAGCTTTCTTT,CASSLTGNTEAFF
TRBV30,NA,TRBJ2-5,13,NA,TGTGCCTGGAGTGTACAAAGAAAAGAGACCCAGTACTTC,CAWSVQRKETQYF
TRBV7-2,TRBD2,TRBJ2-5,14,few,TGTGCCAGCAGCAAGGGGAGGGGCGGGGAGACCCAGTACTTC,CASSKGRGGETQYF
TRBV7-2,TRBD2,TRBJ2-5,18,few,TGTGCCAGCAGCCCCAGGGAAATAGCGGGGGGGTACCAAGAGACCCAGTACTTC,CASSPREIAGGYQETQYF
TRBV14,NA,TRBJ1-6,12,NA,TGTGCCAGCAGCAGGGACCATTCACCCCTCCACTTT,CASSRDHSPLHF
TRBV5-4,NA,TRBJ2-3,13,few,TGTGCCAGCAGCTTGGGGAGCACAGATACGCAGTATTTT,CASSLGSTDTQYF
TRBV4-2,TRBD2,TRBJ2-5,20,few,TGTGCCAGCAGCCAGTCATTTGGTCAGGCTAGCGGGGGACACCAAGAGACCCAGTACTTC,CASSQSFGQASGGHQETQYF
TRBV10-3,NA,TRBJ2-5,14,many,TGTGCCATCAGTCCCGGGGGCTCGGAGGAGACCCAGTACTTC,CAISPGGSEETQYF
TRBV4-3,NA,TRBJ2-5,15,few,TGCGCCAGCAGCCAGCAACTCGGGCAAGGGGAGACCCAGTACTTC,CASSQQLGQGETQYF
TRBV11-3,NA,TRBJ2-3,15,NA,TGTGCCAGCACCCAGCCGACAGCGGGCACAGATACGCAGTATTTT,CASTQPTAGTDTQYF
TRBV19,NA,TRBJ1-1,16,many,TGTGCCAGTAGTATCACCTACAGGGACCCCCGGACTGAAGCTTTCTTT,CASSITYRDPRTEAFF
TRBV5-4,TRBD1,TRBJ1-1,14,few,TGTGCCAGCAGCTTGGAGGGACAGGGGTTTCGGGCTTTCTTT,CASSLEGQGFRAFF
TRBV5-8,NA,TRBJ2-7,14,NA,TGTGCCAGCAGCTTGAGCGCAGGGGTCAGTGAGCAGTACTTC,CASSLSAGVSEQYF
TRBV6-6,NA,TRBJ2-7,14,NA,TGTGCCAGCAAGCAGGAGGGGGGACTGAGGGAGCAGTACTTC,CASKQEGGLREQYF
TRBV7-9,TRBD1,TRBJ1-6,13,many,TGTGCCAGCAGCCCCGACAGGGGAGACGCCCTCCACTTT,CASSPDRGDALHF
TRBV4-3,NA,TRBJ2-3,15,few,TGCGCCAGCAGCCGAATAGCGGCTAGCACAGATACGCAGTATTTT,CASSRIAASTDTQYF
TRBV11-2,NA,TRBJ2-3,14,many,TGTGCCAGCAGCTTAAAGGGCCCATTTGATACGCAGTATTTT,CASSLKGPFDTQYF
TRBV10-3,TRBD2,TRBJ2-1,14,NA,TGTGCCATCAGTGAAACTAGCGGGAGTAATGAGCAGTTCTTC,CAISETSGSNEQFF